Sequencing of this T cell receptor beta chain was carried out in a study of tumor-infiltrating lymphocytes in localized non-small cell lung cancer (dated by TCRdb to 2020 to 2023). About the full investigation: Patients whose samples were collected after neoadjuvant chemotherapy, as well as both smokers and never-smokers and several histologies, were included in the cohort. The same patients underwent several integrated assays, with TCR sequencing performed together with flow cytometry, multiplex immunofluorescence, RNA-seq, exome sequencing and proteomics. The overall ICON cohort was composed of over a hundred surgical patients with localized non-small cell lung cancer whose tumors were resected. The paired tumor versus uninvolved lung comparison of immunoSEQ T-cell fraction included 55 patients. From each patient came resected tumor tissue plus uninvolved lung tissue from that same patient, and the uninvolved lung tissue was described as non-adjacent to the tumor. What the authors observed across the whole study: Higher T cell infiltration in tumors than in uninvolved lung tissue was supported by TCRbeta sequencing, consistent with immunofluorescence CD3 counts. Tumor T-cell fraction from TCR sequencing was not associated with recurrence-free survival (p = 0.61). TCR-derived T-cell fraction did not differ between the flow cytometry-defined immunotypes IM1 (good prognosis) and IM2 (poor prognosis). Because different assays used different pieces of the same tissue, intratumor heterogeneity could not be separated from technical variation. Since assay coverage differed from patient to patient depending on how much tissue was available, TCR sequencing was done for only a subset of the cohort.

On this clone itself: The antigen it binds to is not known. Base qualities are not recorded, but no much larger clone differs from it by a single base.

Enrollment in ICON was initiated in 2016, and the last patient was enrolled in the second half of 2018. From a subcohort of around 78 patients, fresh tumor and matched uninvolved tissue were collected for in-depth immune analyses, including TCR sequencing. No cell sorting was done, and TCR sequencing was instead run on DNA isolated from bulk tissue. TCR sequencing with the immunoSEQ assay provided the T-cell fraction in tumor and uninvolved lung tissue. The study's processing was this. For survival analysis, patients were divided into high (upper tertile) and low (lower two tertiles) T-cell fraction groups, which were compared by log-rank test. A signed-rank test was used to test differences in T-cell fraction between paired tumor and uninvolved lung samples. The source is immuneACCESS, and TCRdb retained only in-frame sequences with V and J called. Part of the clones is not carried over; for the studies checked, unresolved V genes explain less than half of this, and the remainder is unexplained. V and J calls and clone size follow that table, whereas D and trimming were derived from the DNA. The sample data list approximately 17,000 clones, and 65% to 85% of these were observed just once. The ten largest clones capture 4% to 5% of the sample.

The source is a human donor with non-small cell lung cancer. The sample comprised lung tumor tissue.

The DNA sequence is TGTGCCAGCAGCGCCAATGGGACGGGACATAGGCCCCAGCATTTT. Its amino acids are CASSANGTGHRPQHF. In this chain, TRBV7-9 is recombined with TRBJ1-5; the D region possibly corresponds to TRBD1 (6 bases align). CDR1 and CDR2, per the germline V gene (reference sequence), are SEHNR and FQNEAQ. From the cysteine up to the phenylalanine, the CDR3 has a length of 15 residues. Only CDR3 DNA remains: 45 bases, in frame from the first base. A distance of 20 bases separates the germline ends of V and J, which lose 5 bases and 9 bases respectively.